Sequencing of this TCR beta chain was carried out in a study of blood T cells in healthy people across ages. General study findings and limits: Across the age range, TCR beta diversity per million T cells fell in a roughly linear way.

It was with a sample-barcoded 5' primer and a J-beta primer mix that a second PCR of roughly 7 to 12 cycles was run. MiXCR was run by TCRdb on the 5' RACE reads, yielding one entry per CDR3 protein. Of 550,000 to 800,000 distinct CDR3 sequences in the sample, about 34% are singletons; the top ten hold over 15%. The CDR3 length is 13 residues. V was pared by 6 bases and J by 7 bases, with 16 bases between. Germline values: CDR1 SGHAT, CDR2 FQNNGV. Turning to this clonotype: Its antigen is not identified.

No fewer than 5.5 micrograms of total RNA were isolated from every sample. The sequenced sample consisted of blood. The sequence was obtained from a woman older than 75 in good health. V and J are TRBV11-2 and TRBJ2-7, with D possibly matching TRBD2 (5 bases). The CDR3 here is CASSVGLNNEQYF. The CDR3 coding sequence is TGTGCCAGCAGTGTTGGACTGAACAATGAGCAGTACTTC.